The next 23 T cell receptor beta chains were all read from a single sample in a study of spatial heterogeneity in lung cancer. Time point denoted: sample taken at primary tumor resection. Frozen PBMC, nontumor lung or tumor provided whole RNA, which was sequenced unsorted. One entry per CDR3 protein, called by TCRdb with MiXCR from the 5' RACE reads. The profile shows roughly 75,000 distinct CDR3 sequences, more than 10% of them singletons. Sequencing used PBMCs, obtained at surgery. These receptors were taken from a male donor with early-stage non-small cell lung cancer.

The rearrangement links TRBV20-1 to TRBJ2-7; 8 nucleotides match TRBD1. V lost 6 bases, J lost 5 bases, and 6 bases stayed unmatched. This CDR3 is built from 12 residues. Germline loops: CDR1 DFQATT, CDR2 SNEGSKA (reference sequence). The CDR3 region is CSAHDRGNEQYF. The DNA for the CDR3 is TGCAGTGCCCATGACAGGGGTAACGAGCAGTACTTC.

The rearrangement uses TRBV12-3 or TRBV12-4 and TRBJ2-4; the D gene is possibly TRBD1 (6 bases). V was cut by 5 bases and J by 2 bases, with 10 bases left in between. This CDR3 is 14 amino acids long. The chain's CDR3 is CASSPRGTKNIQYF. DNA for the CDR3: TGTGCCAGCAGTCCCAGGGGAACCAAAAACATTCAGTACTTC.

In this sample, this clonotype turned up many times. This chain joins TRBV11-2 and TRBJ1-1, with 7 positions matching TRBD1. V was clipped by 4 bases and J by 2 bases; unmatched bases: 10. The germline CDR1 and CDR2 sequences are SGHAT and FQNNGV. The CDR3 totals 16 residues. CDR3 sequence reads: CASSSSAGTANTEAFF. CDR3 DNA sequence: TGTGCCAGCAGCTCCTCCGCCGGGACAGCAAACACTGAAGCTTTCTTT.

The gene calls are TRBV12-3 or TRBV12-4 and TRBJ1-4; D remains unclear. V lost 6 bases and J lost 3, with 11 bases in between. The CDR3 has 14 amino acids. CDR3 sequence: CASRRELANEKLFF. The CDR3 nucleotides are TGTGCCAGCAGGAGGGAGTTGGCTAATGAAAAACTGTTTTTT.

This clonotype occurred many times. The V call is TRBV7-6, the J call TRBJ1-6, with 9 positions matching TRBD1. Germline V lookup: CDR1 SGHVS, CDR2 FNYEAQ. V was pared by 8 bases and J by 5 bases, with 7 bases of the junction left unmatched. The CDR3 has 15 amino acids. This chain's CDR3 is CASGRTGENNSPLHF. DNA of the CDR3: TGTGCCAGCGGTCGGACAGGGGAGAATAATTCACCCCTCCACTTT.

V usage is TRBV5-1 and J usage is TRBJ2-3; D is undetermined. Looked up from germline, CDR1 is SGHRS and CDR2 is YFSETQ. With 3 bases removed from V and 8 bases from J, the gap between germline ends came to 16 bases. This CDR3 spans 14 amino acids. The CDR3: CASSSRAPSPTQYF. The CDR3, as DNA: TGCGCCAGCAGCTCCCGGGCCCCTTCTCCTACGCAGTATTTT.

This clonotype was detected a few times. The chain joins TRBV29-1 to TRBJ2-1, with TRBD2 matching 11 bases. V shed 5 bases and J 6 bases; nucleotides not matched to a gene: 9. The V gene's germline CDR1 is SQVTM and CDR2 ANQGSEA. The CDR3 consists of 15 residues. Here the CDR3 reads CSVCHDSGRANEQFF. CDR3 in DNA: TGCAGCGTTTGTCACGATAGCGGGAGGGCCAATGAGCAGTTCTTC.

This clonotype was recorded many times. The rearrangement links TRBV13 to TRBJ2-7, with D possibly TRBD1 on 6 matching bases. Trimming removed 2 bases at V and 6 bases at J, with 17 bases between. The CDR3 totals 15 residues. Germline CDR1 reads PRHDT; CDR2 reads FYEKMQ (reference sequence). Written as DNA, the CDR3 is TGTGCCAGCAGCTTAAGGCCAGGGGTGTTTTCCGAGCAGTACTTC. Amino acids: CASSLRPGVFSEQYF.

This clonotype was counted only a few times. The genes are TRBV27 and TRBJ2-5; TRBD2 aligns across 9 bases. Germline loops: CDR1 MNHEY, CDR2 SMNVEV (reference sequence). The CDR3 has 15 residues. The J segment lost 1 base and the V segment lost 6 bases, leaving 6 bases of the junction unmatched. The CDR3 region is CASRRASGVQETQYF. CDR3 coding DNA: TGTGCCAGCAGGCGAGCTAGCGGGGTCCAAGAGACCCAGTACTTC.

V usage is TRBV30 and J usage is TRBJ2-7, with D possibly TRBD1 on 5 matching bases. Trimming took off 3 bases at V and 1 base at J, with 16 bases between the two ends. The germline CDR1 and CDR2 sequences are GTSNPN and SVGIG (reference sequence). This CDR3 is 15 amino acids long. The CDR3 DNA follows: TGTGCCTGGAGCCTCCCTGAAAAGGGGTCCTACGAGCAGTACTTC. Translation: CAWSLPEKGSYEQYF.

This clonotype was found a few times. CDR3 coding DNA: TGTGCCAGCAGCCCCGCCGCTAAGGAGACCCAGTACTTC. Translation gives CASSPAAKETQYF. The rearrangement links TRBV5-4 to TRBJ2-5, with D uncertain. Germline V lookup: CDR1 SGHNT, CDR2 YYREEE (reference sequence). Trimming shortened V by 4 bases and J by 5 bases, and 12 bases separated the two germline ends. The CDR3 sequence is 13 residues long.

This clonotype was detected many times. This chain uses TRBV5-1 with TRBJ2-7, with 8 bases matching TRBD2. Germline-derived CDR1 and CDR2 are SGHRS and YFSETQ. The ends lost 4 bases at V and 6 bases at J; junction bases unmatched: 3. The length of the CDR3 is 12 residues. CDR3 bases: TGCGCCAGCAGCCTCGCGGGGGGCGAGCAGTACTTC. This gives the protein CASSLAGGEQYF.

The chain has TRBV3-1 and TRBJ1-4; D gene uncertain. Germline CDR1 LGHDT, CDR2 YNNKEL (reference sequence). The CDR3 totals 15 residues. V was trimmed by 5 bases and J by 0 bases, leaving 10 bases between them. The CDR3 DNA follows: TGTGCCAGCAGCTCAAAGGCGGCAACTAATGAAAAACTGTTTTTT. The encoded protein is CASSSKAATNEKLFF.

A few counts support this clonotype. The chain uses TRBV7-9 and TRBJ1-1; TRBD1 might be the D (5 bases). V lost 4 bases, J lost 1 base, and 7 bases lay in between. Germline loops: CDR1 SEHNR, CDR2 FQNEAQ (reference sequence). The CDR3 has 13 amino acids. The CDR3 loop reads CASSWGTNTEAFF. CDR3 nucleotide sequence: TGTGCCAGCAGCTGGGGGACGAACACTGAAGCTTTCTTT.

The sample holds many counts of this clonotype. CDR3 residues: CASSWDTQETQYF. The CDR3 bases are TGTGCCAGCAGCTGGGACACCCAAGAGACCCAGTACTTC. The chain combines TRBV7-6 with TRBJ2-5, with a possible D match to TRBD1 (6 bases). The CDR3 extends over 13 amino acids. The germline V gene has CDR1 SGHVS and CDR2 FNYEAQ. V lost 4 bases, J lost 1 base, and 7 bases lay in between.

This clonotype was seen a handful of times. The J gene is TRBJ2-6, the V gene TRBV7-9, with 11 bases that match TRBD1. The V and J ends lost 8 bases and 3 bases, in that order; junction bases with no gene match: 9. Looked up from germline, CDR1 is SEHNR and CDR2 is FQNEAQ (reference sequence). This CDR3 comprises 17 residues. CDR3 bases: TGTGCCAGCGCGACTGGGACAGGGGGAGTTGGGGCCAACGTCCTGACTTTC. This encodes CASATGTGGVGANVLTF.

The V gene is TRBV20-1, the J gene TRBJ1-1, with D unclear. The CDR3 has 13 amino acids. Germline V lookup: CDR1 DFQATT, CDR2 SNEGSKA (reference sequence). V lost 0 bases, J lost 10 bases, and 15 bases lay in between. The CDR3 sequence is CSARDQRKMGAFF. CDR3 nucleotide sequence: TGCAGTGCTAGAGATCAGAGAAAGATGGGAGCTTTCTTT.

A few counts support this clonotype. The CDR3 protein is CASSPLAGYGYTF. Here the CDR3 DNA reads TGCGCCAGCAGCCCCCTCGCAGGGTATGGCTACACCTTC. This rearrangement joins TRBV5-1 to TRBJ1-2, with a possible D match to TRBD1 (5 bases). The CDR3 has 13 residues. Germline values: CDR1 SGHRS, CDR2 YFSETQ. The V end was cut by 4 bases, the J end by 5 bases, with 12 bases between.

The rearrangement uses TRBV5-1 and TRBJ2-1; 8 nucleotides agree with TRBD2. The V and J ends lost 3 bases and 5 bases, in that order; junction bases with no gene match: 10. The CDR3 covers 16 residues. Germline V gives CDR1 SGHRS, CDR2 YFSETQ. CDR3 DNA: TGCGCCAGCAGCTCCTTAGCGGGACTAACGGACAATGAGCAGTTCTTC. This encodes CASSSLAGLTDNEQFF.

The chain links TRBV4-3 to TRBJ1-1; D not resolved. The V gene lost 4 bases and the J gene lost 7 bases, with 10 bases spanning the gap. The CDR3 length is 12 residues. The V gene's germline CDR1 is LGHNA and CDR2 YSLEER. The CDR3 region is CASSPTGSEAFF. The CDR3 DNA sequence: TGCGCCAGCAGCCCTACGGGAAGTGAAGCTTTCTTT.

This clonotype was counted a few times. The CDR3 region has the DNA TGTGCCAGCAGCCCGAGGACAGGGAGCGCTGGAAACACCATATATTTT. Translating gives CASSPRTGSAGNTIYF. The J gene is TRBJ1-3, the V gene TRBV7-6, with 8 bases fitting TRBD1. The V gene end was trimmed by 5 bases and the J gene end by 2 bases; junction bases not matched to a gene: 8. CDR3 length: 16 residues. Germline V lookup: CDR1 SGHVS, CDR2 FNYEAQ.

This clonotype was seen at least ten times. The chain carries TRBV5-4 and TRBJ2-1; 10 bases map to TRBD2. This CDR3 has 15 amino acids. Germline V gene data show CDR1 as SGHNT and CDR2 as YYREEE (reference sequence). J gave up 7 bases and V 0 bases, and 4 bases lay outside the gene matches. This CDR3 is CASSLASGRKNEQFF. In DNA, the CDR3 is TGTGCCAGCAGCTTGGCTAGCGGGAGAAAAAATGAGCAGTTCTTC. The full variable domain, rest sourced from reference TRBV5-4 and TRBJ2-1, is ETGVTQSPTHLIKTRGQQVTLRCSSQSGHNTVSWYQQALGQGPQFIFQYYREEENGRGNFPPRFSGLQFPNYSSELNVNALELDDSALYLCASSLASGRKNEQFFGPGTRLTVL.

This clonotype was seen ten or more times. V gene TRBV29-1 combines with J gene TRBJ1-1; 7 positions agree with TRBD1. This CDR3 comprises 12 residues. The ends lost 6 bases at V and 4 bases at J; junction bases unmatched: 5. Germline assignment: CDR1 SQVTM and CDR2 ANQGSEA. The DNA for the CDR3 is TGCAGCGTACAGGGGCCGGGCACTGAAGCTTTCTTT. Translating gives CSVQGPGTEAFF.